The 2 T cell receptor beta chains below come from one sample, sequenced in a study of T cell repertoires in cytomegalovirus infection. MiXCR, run by TCRdb on the reads, gives a single entry per CDR3 protein. The data hold 200,000 to 250,000 distinct CDR3 sequences, with around 6.4% observed a single time. Sequencing was done on a sample of PBMCs. All receptors derive from a human donor in good health (CMV status not recorded). Some clones in this sample may be carry-over from other donors' samples.

This clonotype has at least ten counts. The chain recombines TRBV7-2 with TRBJ2-7; D gene uncertain. The CDR3 spans 13 residues. Germline-derived CDR1 and CDR2 are SGHTA and FQGNSA. V was clipped by 1 base and J by 4 bases, with 8 bases between them. CDR3 DNA: TGTGCCAGCAGCTTAGTCGCCGGGTACGAGCAGTACTTC. This encodes CASSLVAGYEQYF.

For this clonotype: This may be a read error, as it is one base from a much larger clone. The genes are TRBV2 and TRBJ2-1; 13 bases match TRBD2. The CDR3 sequence is 16 residues long. CDR1 SNHLY and CDR2 FYNNEI come from the germline V gene. J was trimmed by 3 bases and V by 8 bases; bases with no gene match: 7. Here the CDR3 DNA reads TGTGCCAGCTGCCAGACTAGCGGGGGGCTCTACAATGAGCAGTTCTTC. This encodes CASCQTSGGLYNEQFF.